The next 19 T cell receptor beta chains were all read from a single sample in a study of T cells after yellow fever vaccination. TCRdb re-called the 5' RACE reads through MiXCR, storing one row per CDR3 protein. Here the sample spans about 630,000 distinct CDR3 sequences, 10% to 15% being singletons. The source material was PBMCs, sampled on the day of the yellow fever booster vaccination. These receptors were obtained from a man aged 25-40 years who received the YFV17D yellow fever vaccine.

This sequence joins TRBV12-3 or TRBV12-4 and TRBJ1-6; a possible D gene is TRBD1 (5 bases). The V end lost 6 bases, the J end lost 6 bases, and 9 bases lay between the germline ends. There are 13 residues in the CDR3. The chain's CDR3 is CASRQDFNSPLHF. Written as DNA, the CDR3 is TGTGCCAGCAGACAGGATTTTAATTCACCCCTCCACTTT.

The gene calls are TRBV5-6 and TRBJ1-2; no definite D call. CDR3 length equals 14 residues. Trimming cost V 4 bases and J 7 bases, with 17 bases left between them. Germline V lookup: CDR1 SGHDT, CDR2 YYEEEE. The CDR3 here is CASSLINAAGGYTF. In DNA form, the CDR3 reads TGTGCCAGCAGCCTGATCAATGCGGCCGGTGGCTACACCTTC. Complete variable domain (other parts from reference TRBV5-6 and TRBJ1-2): DAGVTQSPTHLIKTRGQQVTLRCSPKSGHDTVSWYQQALGQGPQFIFQYYEEEERQRGNFPDRFSGHQFPNYSSELNVNALLLGDSALYLCASSLINAAGGYTFGSGTRLTVV.

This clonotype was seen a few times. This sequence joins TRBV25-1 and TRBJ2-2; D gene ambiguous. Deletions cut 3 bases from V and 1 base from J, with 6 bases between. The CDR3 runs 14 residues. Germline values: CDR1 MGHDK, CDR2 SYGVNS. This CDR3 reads CASSDRKNTGELFF. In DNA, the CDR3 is TGTGCCAGCAGTGACAGGAAGAACACCGGGGAGCTGTTTTTT. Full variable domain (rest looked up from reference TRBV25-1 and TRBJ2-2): EADIYQTPRYLVIGTGKKITLECSQTMGHDKMYWYQQDPGMELHLIHYSYGVNSTEKGDLSSESTVSRIRTEHFPLTLESARPSHTSQYLCASSDRKNTGELFFGEGSRLTVL.

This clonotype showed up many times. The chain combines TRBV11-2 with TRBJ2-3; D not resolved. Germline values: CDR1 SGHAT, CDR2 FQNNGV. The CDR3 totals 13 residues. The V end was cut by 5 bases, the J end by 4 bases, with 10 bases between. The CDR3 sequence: CASSPPGADTQYF. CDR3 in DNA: TGTGCCAGCAGCCCCCCCGGAGCAGATACGCAGTATTTT.

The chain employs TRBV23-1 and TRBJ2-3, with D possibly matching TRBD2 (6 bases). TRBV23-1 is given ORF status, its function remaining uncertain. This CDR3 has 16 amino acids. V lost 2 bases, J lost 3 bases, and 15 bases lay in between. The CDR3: CASSQTLTSETDTQYF. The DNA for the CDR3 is TGCGCCAGCAGTCAAACCCTGACTAGTGAGACAGATACGCAGTATTTT.

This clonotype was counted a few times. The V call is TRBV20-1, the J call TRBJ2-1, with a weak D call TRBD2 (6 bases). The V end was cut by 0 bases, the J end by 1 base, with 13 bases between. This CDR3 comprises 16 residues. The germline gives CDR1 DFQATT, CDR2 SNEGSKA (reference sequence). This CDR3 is CSARDTGVGSYNEQFF. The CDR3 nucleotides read TGCAGTGCTAGAGATACGGGGGTGGGGTCCTACAATGAGCAGTTCTTC.

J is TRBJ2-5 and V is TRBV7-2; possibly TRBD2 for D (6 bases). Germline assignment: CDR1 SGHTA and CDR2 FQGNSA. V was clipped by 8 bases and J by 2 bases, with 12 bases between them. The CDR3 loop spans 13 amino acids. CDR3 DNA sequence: TGTGCCAGCCTCTACCGGGGGCAAGAGACCCAGTACTTC. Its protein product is CASLYRGQETQYF.

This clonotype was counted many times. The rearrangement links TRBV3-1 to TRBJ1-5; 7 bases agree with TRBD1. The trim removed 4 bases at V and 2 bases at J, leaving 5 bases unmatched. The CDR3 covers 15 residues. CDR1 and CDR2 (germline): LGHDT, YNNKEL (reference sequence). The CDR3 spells CASSRGTDGNQPQHF. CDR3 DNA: TGTGCCAGCAGCCGCGGGACAGATGGCAATCAGCCCCAGCATTTT.

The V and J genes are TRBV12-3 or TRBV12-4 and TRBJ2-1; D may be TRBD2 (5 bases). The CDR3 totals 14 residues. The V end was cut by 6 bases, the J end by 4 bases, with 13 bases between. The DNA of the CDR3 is TGTGCCAGCAGACCCCTTGGACTGTACAATGAGCAGTTCTTC. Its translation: CASRPLGLYNEQFF.

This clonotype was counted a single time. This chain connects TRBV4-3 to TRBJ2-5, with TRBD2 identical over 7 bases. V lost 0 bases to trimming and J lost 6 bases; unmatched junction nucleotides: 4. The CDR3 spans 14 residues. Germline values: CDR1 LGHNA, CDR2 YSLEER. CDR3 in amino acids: CASSQEGGSKTQYF. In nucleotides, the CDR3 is TGCGCCAGCAGCCAAGAAGGCGGGAGCAAGACCCAGTACTTC.

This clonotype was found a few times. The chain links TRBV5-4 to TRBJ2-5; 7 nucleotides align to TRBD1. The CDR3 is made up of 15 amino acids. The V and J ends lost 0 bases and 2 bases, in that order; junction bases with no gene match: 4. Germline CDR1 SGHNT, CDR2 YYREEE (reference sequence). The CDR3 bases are TGTGCCAGCAGCTTGGGGTGGACAGGTCAAGAGACCCAGTACTTC. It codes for CASSLGWTGQETQYF.

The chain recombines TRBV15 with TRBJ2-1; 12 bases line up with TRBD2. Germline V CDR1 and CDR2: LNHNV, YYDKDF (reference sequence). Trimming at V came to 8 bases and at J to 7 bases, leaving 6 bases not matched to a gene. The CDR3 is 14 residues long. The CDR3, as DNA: TGTGCCACCCTATCCGGGACTAGCGGGAATGAGCAGTTCTTC. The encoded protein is CATLSGTSGNEQFF.

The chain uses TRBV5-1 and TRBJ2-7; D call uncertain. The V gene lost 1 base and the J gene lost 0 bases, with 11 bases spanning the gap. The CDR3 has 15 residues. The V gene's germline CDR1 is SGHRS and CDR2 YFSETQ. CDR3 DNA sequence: TGCGCCAGCAGCTTGCAGCCGACCAGCTCCTACGAGCAGTACTTC. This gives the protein CASSLQPTSSYEQYF.

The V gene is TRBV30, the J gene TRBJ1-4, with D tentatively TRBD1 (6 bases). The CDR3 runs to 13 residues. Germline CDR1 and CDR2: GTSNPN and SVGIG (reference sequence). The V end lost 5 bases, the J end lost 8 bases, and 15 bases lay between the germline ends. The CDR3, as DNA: TGTGCCTGGGCAGGGGCTTCCCAAGAAAAACTGTTTTTT. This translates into CAWAGASQEKLFF.

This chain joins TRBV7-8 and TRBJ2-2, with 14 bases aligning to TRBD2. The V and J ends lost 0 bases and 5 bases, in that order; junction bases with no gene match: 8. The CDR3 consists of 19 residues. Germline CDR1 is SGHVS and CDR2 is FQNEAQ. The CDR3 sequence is CASSLARLAGGPKTGELFF. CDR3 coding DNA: TGTGCCAGCAGCTTAGCAAGACTAGCGGGAGGGCCAAAAACCGGGGAGCTGTTTTTT.

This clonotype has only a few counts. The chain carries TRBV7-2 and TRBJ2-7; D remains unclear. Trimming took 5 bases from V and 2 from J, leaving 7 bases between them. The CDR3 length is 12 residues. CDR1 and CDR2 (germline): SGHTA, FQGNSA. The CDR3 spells CASSRITYEQYF. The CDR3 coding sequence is TGTGCCAGCAGCCGTATAACCTACGAGCAGTACTTC.

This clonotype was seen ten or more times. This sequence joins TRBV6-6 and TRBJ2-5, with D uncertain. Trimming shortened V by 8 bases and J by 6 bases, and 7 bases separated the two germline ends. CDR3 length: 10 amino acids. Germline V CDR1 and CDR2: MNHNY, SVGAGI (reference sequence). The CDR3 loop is CASFRKTQYF. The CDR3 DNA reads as TGTGCCAGCTTCAGAAAGACCCAGTACTTC.

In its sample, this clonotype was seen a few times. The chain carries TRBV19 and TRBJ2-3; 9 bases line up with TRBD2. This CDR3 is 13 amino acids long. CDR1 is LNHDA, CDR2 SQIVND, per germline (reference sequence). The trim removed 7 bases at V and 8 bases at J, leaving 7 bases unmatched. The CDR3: CASTSGRTSTQYF. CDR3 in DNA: TGTGCCAGTACGAGCGGGAGGACGTCTACGCAGTATTTT.

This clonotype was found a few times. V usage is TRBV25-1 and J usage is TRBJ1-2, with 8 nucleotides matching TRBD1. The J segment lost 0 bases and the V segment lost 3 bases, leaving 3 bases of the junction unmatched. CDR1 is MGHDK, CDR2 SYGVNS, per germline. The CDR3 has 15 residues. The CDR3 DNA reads TGTGCCAGCAGTGAGGTACAGGGGGCTAACTATGGCTACACCTTC. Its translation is CASSEVQGANYGYTF.